Listed here are 3 T cell receptor beta chains from one sample, sequenced in a study of cytomegalovirus exposure and HLA in healthy donors (dated by TCRdb to about 2017). The library relied on the immunoSEQ multiplex PCR assay. For the multiplex PCR, a mixture combining 60 forward primers for TCR Vbeta segments and 13 reverse primers for TCR Jbeta segments was used. The clones in this table, taken by TCRdb from immuneACCESS, are in-frame only. Not every clone is retained; where verified, under half of the shortfall comes from an unresolved V gene, and the cause of the rest is unknown. This sample lists 180,000 or so clones; about 79% were detected once. The ten largest clones take up more than 13% of the sample. Sequencing was performed on PBMCs. The receptors here all came from a man aged 50-59 years in good health and CMV-seropositive.

The rearrangement links TRBV19 to TRBJ1-2; 10 positions match TRBD1. The CDR3 contains 15 residues. The V gene's germline CDR1 is LNHDA and CDR2 SQIVND (reference sequence). Trimming at V came to 5 bases and at J to 4 bases, leaving 7 bases not matched to a gene. Here the CDR3 reads CASSWGQGRGYGYTF. The DNA of the CDR3 is TGTGCCAGTAGTTGGGGACAGGGGCGCGGCTATGGCTACACCTTC.

This chain connects TRBV2 to TRBJ1-2; no definite D call. This CDR3 spans 14 amino acids. The germline CDR1 and CDR2 sequences are SNHLY and FYNNEI. V lost 4 bases, J lost 2 bases, and 11 bases lay in between. CDR3 bases: TGTGCCAGCAGTGCTCCGACGGGGAACTATGGCTACACCTTC. Translation: CASSAPTGNYGYTF.

This clone was found once. The chain recombines TRBV5-1 with TRBJ1-1, with 7 bases lining up with TRBD1. CDR3 length equals 14 residues. The ends lost 5 bases at V and 1 base at J; junction bases unmatched: 5. CDR1 and CDR2 from the germline V gene are SGHRS and YFSETQ. The CDR3 bases are TGCGCCAGCAGACCGGGACAGACGAACACTGAAGCTTTCTTT. This codes for CASRPGQTNTEAFF.